Each of the 25 T cell receptor beta chains below was sequenced from the same sample in a study of shared T cell receptors in the human thymus. Some clones are missing from TCRdb's copy, which holds only in-frame ones; the method was immunoSEQ multiplex PCR. Of about 380,000 clones listed, over 90% are singletons. Sequencing input: thymocytes. These receptors all come from a human donor.

V usage is TRBV7-2 and J usage is TRBJ2-4; the D gene is possibly TRBD1 (5 bases). This CDR3 is built from 15 residues. V shed 5 bases and J shed 0 bases, with 11 bases lying between them. Germline loops: CDR1 SGHTA, CDR2 FQGNSA. The CDR3 reads CASSERQKAKNIQYF. CDR3 coding DNA: TGTGCCAGCAGCGAAAGACAGAAAGCCAAAAACATTCAGTACTTC.

The V call is TRBV6-1, the J call TRBJ2-2; perhaps TRBD2 as D (6 bases). Germline-derived CDR1 and CDR2 are MNHNS and SASEGT. This CDR3 has 16 amino acids. Deletions cut 2 bases from V and 6 bases from J, with 16 bases between. The CDR3 bases are TGTGCCAGCAGTGAATTGGGACTGGGGGGTGCCGGGGAGCTGTTTTTT. This sequence encodes CASSELGLGGAGELFF.

V gene TRBV15 combines with J gene TRBJ2-1; tentatively, D is TRBD2 (7 bases). V was pared by 3 bases and J by 2 bases, with 11 bases between. CDR3 length: 15 amino acids. Per germline, CDR1 LNHNV and CDR2 YYDKDF (reference sequence). CDR3 sequence (DNA): TGTGCCACCAGCAGGGGGGGGGCGACCTACAATGAGCAGTTCTTC. This encodes CATSRGGATYNEQFF.

The V call is TRBV10-3, the J call TRBJ2-2; the match to TRBD1 covers 11 bases. V lost 5 bases and J lost 4; bases outside the gene matches: 18. Germline CDR1 ENHRY, CDR2 SYGVKD. The CDR3 totals 20 residues. CDR3: CAISPPPGQGEVESTGELFF. In nucleotides, the CDR3 is TGTGCCATCAGTCCCCCCCCGGGACAGGGGGAGGTGGAATCCACCGGGGAGCTGTTTTTT.

This chain uses TRBV6-5 with TRBJ2-1, with 7 bases identical to TRBD2. The CDR3 runs 14 residues. V was clipped by 6 bases and J by 6 bases; unmatched bases: 8. Germline CDR1 and CDR2: MNHEY and SVGAGI. The DNA for the CDR3 is TGTGCCAGCAGCCGAGCGGGAACCGGCAATGAGCAGTTCTTC. This encodes CASSRAGTGNEQFF.

About this clone itself: The sample holds other DNA sequences that translate to the same CDR3. The CDR3 DNA reads as TGTGCCAGTAGTCCTCTGGGGCGGGAGTTGTACGAGCAGTACTTC. This encodes CASSPLGRELYEQYF. The rearrangement links TRBV19 to TRBJ2-7; 7 positions match TRBD2. The CDR3 contains 15 residues. V gave up 5 bases and J gave up 4 bases; unmatched junction bases: 11. Germline CDR1 reads LNHDA; CDR2 reads SQIVND (reference sequence).

This clone was counted a few times. This chain uses TRBV19 with TRBJ2-2, with D unresolved. Per germline, CDR1 LNHDA and CDR2 SQIVND (reference sequence). V was shortened by 6 bases and J by 6 bases, with 5 bases between the two germline ends. The CDR3 sequence is 11 residues long. The CDR3 here is CASSPAGELFF. In DNA, the CDR3 is TGTGCCAGTAGCCCGGCCGGGGAGCTGTTTTTT.

This chain joins TRBV4-1 and TRBJ1-5, with 12 bases fitting TRBD1. Germline trimming cut 4 bases from V and 7 bases from J; bases unmatched to any gene: 14. CDR3 length: 18 amino acids. The V gene's germline CDR1 is MGHRA and CDR2 YSYEKL. The CDR3 region is CASSPGTGGALGGQPQHF. CDR3 DNA: TGCGCCAGCAGCCCCGGGACAGGGGGCGCCTTAGGGGGGCAGCCCCAGCATTTT.

The rearrangement uses TRBV12-2 and TRBJ2-1; the D call of TRBD2 is as the table states it, not checked on the DNA. TRBV12-2 is flagged as a pseudogene. This CDR3 is built from 19 residues. The CDR3 region is CASRLAIGTGTSLDNEQFF. The CDR3, as DNA: TGTGCAAGTCGCTTAGCGATCGGTACCGGGACTAGTCTCGACAATGAGCAGTTCTTC.

This chain uses TRBV27 with TRBJ2-7; 7 positions agree with TRBD2. With V trimmed by 1 base and J by 4 bases, 4 bases remained unmatched. The CDR3 is 14 amino acids. CDR1 MNHEY and CDR2 SMNVEV come from the germline V gene (reference sequence). The CDR3 coding sequence is TGTGCCAGCAGTTTATTAGGCGGGAGTTACGAGCAGTACTTC. Its protein is CASSLLGGSYEQYF.

The rearrangement links TRBV4-2 to TRBJ1-2, with D perhaps matching TRBD1 (6 bases). Trimming cost V 0 bases and J 4 bases, with 12 bases left between them. Germline V gene data show CDR1 as LGHNA and CDR2 as YNFKEQ. The CDR3 consists of 15 residues. The CDR3 DNA reads TGTGCCAGCAGCCAAGATTTGGGGACACTCTATGGCTACACCTTC. Its translation is CASSQDLGTLYGYTF.

The V call is TRBV11-2, the J call TRBJ2-1; D uncertain. Between the trimmed V and J ends, which lost 8 bases and 6 bases, there was a span of 5 bases. Germline loops: CDR1 SGHAT, CDR2 FQNNGV. This CDR3 has 10 amino acids. Written as DNA, the CDR3 is TGTGCCAGCGGATCCAATGAGCAGTTCTTC. Translating gives CASGSNEQFF.

The V call is TRBV11-3, the J call TRBJ2-7; 8 bases fit TRBD2. J gave up 0 bases and V 0 bases, and 7 bases lay outside the gene matches. The CDR3 is made up of 17 amino acids. CDR1 and CDR2 from the germline V gene are SGHNT and YENEEA. This chain's CDR3 is CASSLDRGSGASYEQYF. CDR3 sequence (DNA): TGTGCCAGCAGCTTAGATCGCGGTAGCGGGGCCTCCTACGAGCAGTACTTC.

The chain couples TRBV5-6 to TRBJ1-5; D remains ambiguous. Trimming took off 8 bases at V and 0 bases at J, with 24 bases between the two ends. The CDR3 sequence is 18 residues long. The germline CDR1 and CDR2 sequences are SGHDT and YYEEEE. The CDR3 bases are TGTGCCAGTGCCAACAACCCACCGCGCAGCTATAGCAATCAGCCCCAGCATTTT. As protein: CASANNPPRSYSNQPQHF.

V usage is TRBV5-1 and J usage is TRBJ1-3, with D uncertain. The CDR3 length is 13 residues. Per germline, CDR1 SGHRS and CDR2 YFSETQ. V was cut by 7 bases and J by 2 bases, with 10 bases left in between. CDR3 coding DNA: TGCGCCAGCTCAATCGAAGCTGGAAACACCATATATTTT. This codes for CASSIEAGNTIYF.

This chain joins TRBV28 and TRBJ1-2; TRBD1 matches 7 bases. After removal of 4 bases from V and 6 bases from J, the junction contained 5 bases not matched to a gene. This CDR3 contains 13 residues. Germline V gene sequence: CDR1 MDHEN, CDR2 SYDVKM. The CDR3 loop is CASSSDRRDGYTF. The CDR3 bases are TGTGCCAGCAGTTCGGACAGGCGGGATGGCTACACCTTC.

V usage is TRBV10-3 and J usage is TRBJ2-1, with 8 bases aligning to TRBD2. The CDR3 has 19 residues. The germline V gene has CDR1 ENHRY and CDR2 SYGVKD. Germline trimming cut 0 bases from V and 1 base from J; bases unmatched to any gene: 11. CDR3 amino acids: CAISESGGIAGKSYNEQFF. The DNA of the CDR3 is TGTGCCATCAGTGAGTCGGGGGGAATAGCGGGAAAGTCCTACAATGAGCAGTTCTTC.

The V call is TRBV11-2, the J call TRBJ1-1, with 11 bases aligning to TRBD1. This CDR3 has 17 residues. The V gene end was trimmed by 0 bases and the J gene end by 4 bases; junction bases not matched to a gene: 7. The germline V gene encodes CDR1 SGHAT and CDR2 FQNNGV. This chain's CDR3 is CASSLDWDRGRVTEAFF. The DNA for the CDR3 is TGTGCCAGCAGCTTAGATTGGGACAGGGGGAGAGTCACTGAAGCTTTCTTT.

The chain combines TRBV10-1 with TRBJ2-3, with D perhaps matching TRBD1 or TRBD2 (6 bases each). This CDR3 comprises 16 residues. Germline-derived CDR1 and CDR2 are WNHNN and SYGVQD (reference sequence). V lost 2 bases and J lost 7, with 19 bases in between. Here the CDR3 reads CASSEAEGVPNNTQYF. The CDR3 bases are TGCGCCAGCAGTGAGGCGGAGGGGGTTCCCAATAATACGCAGTATTTT.

This rearrangement joins TRBV4-2 to TRBJ1-5, with 9 bases lining up with TRBD1. Germline CDR1 reads LGHNA; CDR2 reads YNFKEQ. The CDR3 sequence is 17 residues long. After removal of 4 bases from V and 4 bases from J, the junction contained 11 bases not matched to a gene. The CDR3 sequence: CASSPIPGQGTNQPQHF. The CDR3 DNA reads as TGTGCCAGCAGCCCGATTCCGGGACAGGGTACTAATCAGCCCCAGCATTTT.

This rearrangement joins TRBV10-3 to TRBJ2-2, with a tentative D call TRBD2 (6 bases). The V gene lost 2 bases and the J gene lost 5 bases, with 12 bases spanning the gap. In germline, CDR1 is ENHRY, CDR2 SYGVKD. This CDR3 comprises 15 residues. The CDR3 here is CAISENRGGTGELFF. The DNA for the CDR3 is TGTGCCATCAGTGAGAATAGGGGAGGAACCGGGGAGCTGTTTTTT.

The V call is TRBV28, the J call TRBJ2-3, with D possibly being TRBD1 (5 bases). V was pared by 3 bases and J by 2 bases, with 18 bases between. Germline loops: CDR1 MDHEN, CDR2 SYDVKM. The CDR3 totals 17 residues. CDR3 region: CASSFSPKGPNTDTQYF. Here the CDR3 DNA reads TGTGCCAGCAGTTTCTCCCCCAAGGGGCCGAACACAGATACGCAGTATTTT.

The chain is built from TRBV2 and TRBJ1-2; D is ambiguous. Germline CDR1 is SNHLY and CDR2 is FYNNEI. Trimming removed 3 bases at V and 8 bases at J, with 19 bases between. The CDR3 spans 15 residues. CDR3: CASSEERAPRGGYTF. The CDR3 DNA sequence: TGTGCCAGCAGTGAGGAGCGGGCACCCCGTGGAGGCTACACCTTC. Based on the CDR3 plus reference TRBV2 and TRBJ1-2, the full variable domain is EPEVTQTPSHQVTQMGQEVILRCVPISNHLYFYWYRQILGQKVEFLVSFYNNEISEKSEIFDDQFSVERPDGSNFTLKIRSTKLEDSAMYFCASSEERAPRGGYTFGSGTRLTVV.

CDR3 region: CAISGRGDTGANVLTF. The CDR3 region has the DNA TGTGCCATCAGTGGGAGAGGGGACACCGGGGCCAACGTCCTGACTTTC. The chain carries TRBV10-3 and TRBJ2-6; a weak D match, TRBD1 (6 bases). Germline-derived CDR1 and CDR2 are ENHRY and SYGVKD. The CDR3 runs to 16 residues. V was shortened by 4 bases and J by 4 bases, with 14 bases between the two germline ends.

The chain uses TRBV5-1 and TRBJ2-5; D is perhaps TRBD1 (5 bases). V gave up 3 bases and J gave up 3 bases, with 12 bases separating them. CDR3 size: 14 residues. In germline, CDR1 is SGHRS, CDR2 YFSETQ. CDR3 loop: CASSSFKGKETQYF. CDR3 DNA: TGCGCCAGCAGCTCGTTTAAGGGGAAAGAGACCCAGTACTTC.